This T cell receptor (beta chain) was obtained from a study of Graves' ophthalmopathy and Graves' hyperthyroidism. This clonotype was seen only a few times. What it binds is not known. The junction does not match germline at one end; this may be a read error. The CDR3 loop spans 13 amino acids. Amplification of the TCR beta CDR3 regions used RNA transcripts (as template). First-round RT-PCR used HTBI primers; second-round multiplex PCR followed. TCRdb reprocessed the multiplex PCR reads via MiXCR and lists one record per CDR3 protein. The sample lists roughly 1.1 million distinct CDR3 sequences, 36% occurring once. Findings and caveats of the study: The model predicted ophthalmopathy progression with around 69% sensitivity and around 72% specificity.

This TCR was sampled from an adult man with Graves' hyperthyroidism. The specimen sequenced was peripheral blood or thyroid tissue (not recorded which). V gene TRBV12-3 or TRBV12-4 combines with J gene TRBJ2-1, with D perhaps TRBD1 (6 bases). The CDR3 coding sequence is TGTGCCATCAGTGAACCTAACAGGGCCGTCCAGTTCTTC. Protein product: CAISEPNRAVQFF.